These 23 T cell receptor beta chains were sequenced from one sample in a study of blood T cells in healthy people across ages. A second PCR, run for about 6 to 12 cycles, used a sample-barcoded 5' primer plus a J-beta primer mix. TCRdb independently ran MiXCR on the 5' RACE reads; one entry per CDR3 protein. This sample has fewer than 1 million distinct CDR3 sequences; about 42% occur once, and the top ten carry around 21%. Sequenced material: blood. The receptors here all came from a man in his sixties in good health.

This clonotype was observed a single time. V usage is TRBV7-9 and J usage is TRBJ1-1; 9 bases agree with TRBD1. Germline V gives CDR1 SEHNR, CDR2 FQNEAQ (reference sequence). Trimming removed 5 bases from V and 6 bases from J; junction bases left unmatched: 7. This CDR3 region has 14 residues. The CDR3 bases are TGTGCCAGCAGCCCCGGGACAGGGAGCGCTGAAGCTTTCTTT. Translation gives CASSPGTGSAEAFF.

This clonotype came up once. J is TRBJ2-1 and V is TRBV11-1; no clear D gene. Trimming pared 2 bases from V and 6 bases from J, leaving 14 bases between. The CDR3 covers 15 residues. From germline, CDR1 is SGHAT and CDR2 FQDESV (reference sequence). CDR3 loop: CASSLRLQPGNEQFF. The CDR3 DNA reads TGTGCCAGCAGCTTAAGACTCCAACCAGGCAATGAGCAGTTCTTC.

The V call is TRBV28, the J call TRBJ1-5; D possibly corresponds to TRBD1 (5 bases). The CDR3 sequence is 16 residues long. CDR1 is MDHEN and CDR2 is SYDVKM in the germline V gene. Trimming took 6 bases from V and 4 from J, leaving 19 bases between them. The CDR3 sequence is CASSQPWGGWNQPQHF. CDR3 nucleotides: TGTGCCAGCAGCCAACCTTGGGGGGGGTGGAATCAGCCCCAGCATTTT.

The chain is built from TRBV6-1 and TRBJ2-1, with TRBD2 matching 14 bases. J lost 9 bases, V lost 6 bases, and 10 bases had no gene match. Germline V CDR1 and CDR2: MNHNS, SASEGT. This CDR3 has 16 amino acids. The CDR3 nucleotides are TGTGCCAGCAGAACCGGACTAGCGGGGGGCCGGGGTGAGCAGTTCTTC. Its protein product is CASRTGLAGGRGEQFF.

This CDR3 is CASSQDLQADLYGYTF. CDR3 nucleotides: TGTGCCAGCAGCCAAGATCTGCAGGCGGACCTCTATGGCTACACCTTC. The rearrangement joins TRBV3-1 to TRBJ1-2; D is undetermined. Per the germline V gene, CDR1 is LGHDT and CDR2 is YNNKEL (reference sequence). V lost 0 bases and J lost 4, with 15 bases in between. This CDR3 contains 16 residues.

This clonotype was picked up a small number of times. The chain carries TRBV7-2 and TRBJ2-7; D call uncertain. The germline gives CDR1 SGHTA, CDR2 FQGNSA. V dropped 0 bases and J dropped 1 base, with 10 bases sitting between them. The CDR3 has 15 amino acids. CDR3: CASSLAVAPSYEQYF. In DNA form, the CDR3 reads TGTGCCAGCAGCTTAGCGGTAGCACCATCCTACGAGCAGTACTTC. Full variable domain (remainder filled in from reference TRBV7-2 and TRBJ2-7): GAGVSQSPSNKVTEKGKDVELRCDPISGHTALYWYRQSLGQGLEFLIYFQGNSAPDKSGLPSDRFSAERTGGSVSTLTIQRTQQEDSAVYLCASSLAVAPSYEQYFGPGTRLTVT.

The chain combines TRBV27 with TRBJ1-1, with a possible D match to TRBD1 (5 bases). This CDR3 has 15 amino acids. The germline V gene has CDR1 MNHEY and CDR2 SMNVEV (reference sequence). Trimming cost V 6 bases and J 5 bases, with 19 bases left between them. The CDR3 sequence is CASSCQGRLGTEAFF. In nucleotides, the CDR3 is TGTGCCAGCAGCTGCCAGGGACGGCTGGGAACTGAAGCTTTCTTT.

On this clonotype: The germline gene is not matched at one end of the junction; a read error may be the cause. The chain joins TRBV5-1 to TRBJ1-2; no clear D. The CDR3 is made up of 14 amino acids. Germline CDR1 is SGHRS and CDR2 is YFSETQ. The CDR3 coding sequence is TGCGCCAGCAGCTTGGACGGATTTCGGTATGGCTACATCTTC. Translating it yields CASSLDGFRYGYIF.

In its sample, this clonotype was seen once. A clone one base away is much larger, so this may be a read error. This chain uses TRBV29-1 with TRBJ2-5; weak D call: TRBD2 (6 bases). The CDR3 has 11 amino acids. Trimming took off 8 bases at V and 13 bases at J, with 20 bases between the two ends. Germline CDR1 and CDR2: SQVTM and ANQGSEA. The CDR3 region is CSTLSGGVGYF. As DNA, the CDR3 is TGCAGCACACTTTCAGGAGGGGTGGGGTACTTC.

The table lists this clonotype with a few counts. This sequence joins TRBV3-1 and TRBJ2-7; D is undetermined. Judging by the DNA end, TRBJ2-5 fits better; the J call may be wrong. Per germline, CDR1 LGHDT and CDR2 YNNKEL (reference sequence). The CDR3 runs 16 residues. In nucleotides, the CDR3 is TGTGCCAGCAGCCAAGATCGGTTCGGTAGTGAGGAGACCCAGTACTTC. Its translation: CASSQDRFGSEETQYF.

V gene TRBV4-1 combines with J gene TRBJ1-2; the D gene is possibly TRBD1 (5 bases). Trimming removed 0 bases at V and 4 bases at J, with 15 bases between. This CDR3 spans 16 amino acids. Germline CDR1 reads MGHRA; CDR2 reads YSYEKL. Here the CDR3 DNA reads TGCGCCAGCAGCCAAGAGGGGGATTGGAACTTCTATGGCTACACCTTC. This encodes CASSQEGDWNFYGYTF.

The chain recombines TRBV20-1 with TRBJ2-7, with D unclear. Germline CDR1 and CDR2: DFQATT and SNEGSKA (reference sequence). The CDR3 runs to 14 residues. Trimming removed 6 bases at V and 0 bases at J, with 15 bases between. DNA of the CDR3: TGCAGTGCCCCCGTGGGCCTGGGCTCCTACGAGCAGTACTTC. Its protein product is CSAPVGLGSYEQYF.

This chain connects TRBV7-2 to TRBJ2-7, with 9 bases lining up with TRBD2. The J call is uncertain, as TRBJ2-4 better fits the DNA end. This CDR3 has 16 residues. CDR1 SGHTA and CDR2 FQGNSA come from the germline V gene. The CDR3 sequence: CASSSLGLAKKNIQYF. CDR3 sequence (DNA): TGTGCCAGCAGCTCACTCGGACTAGCGAAAAAAAACATTCAGTACTTC.

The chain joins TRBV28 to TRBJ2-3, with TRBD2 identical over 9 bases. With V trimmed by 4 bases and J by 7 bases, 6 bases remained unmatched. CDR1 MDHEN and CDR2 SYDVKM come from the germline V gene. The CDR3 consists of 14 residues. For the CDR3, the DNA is TGTGCCAGCAGTTACAGCGGGGGGAGATATACGCAGTATTTT. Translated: CASSYSGGRYTQYF.

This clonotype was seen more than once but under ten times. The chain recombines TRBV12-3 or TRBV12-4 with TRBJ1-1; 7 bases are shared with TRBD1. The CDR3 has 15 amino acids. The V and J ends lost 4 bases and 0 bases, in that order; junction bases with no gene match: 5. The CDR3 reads CASSSTRGVNTEAFF. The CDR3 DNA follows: TGTGCCAGCAGTTCCACCAGGGGGGTGAACACTGAAGCTTTCTTT.

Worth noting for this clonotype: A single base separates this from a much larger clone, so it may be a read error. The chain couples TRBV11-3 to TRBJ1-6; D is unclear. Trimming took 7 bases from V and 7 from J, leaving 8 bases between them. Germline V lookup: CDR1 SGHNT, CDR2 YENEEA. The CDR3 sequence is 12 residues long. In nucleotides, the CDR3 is TGTGCCAGCAACCGTAGGAATTCACCCCTCCACTTT. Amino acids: CASNRRNSPLHF.

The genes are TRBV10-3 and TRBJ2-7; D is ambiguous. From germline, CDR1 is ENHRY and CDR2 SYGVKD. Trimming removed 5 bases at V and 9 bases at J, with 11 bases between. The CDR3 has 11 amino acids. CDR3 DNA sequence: TGTGCCATCAGTACTCCGGACCGGCAGTACTTC. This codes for CAISTPDRQYF.

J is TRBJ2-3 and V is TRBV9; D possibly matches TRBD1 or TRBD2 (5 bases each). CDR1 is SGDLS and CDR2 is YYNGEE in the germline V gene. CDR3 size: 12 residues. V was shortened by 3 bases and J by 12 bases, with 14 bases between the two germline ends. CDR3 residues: CASSATGTQQYF. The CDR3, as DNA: TGTGCCAGCAGCGCCACCGGGACGCAACAGTATTTT.

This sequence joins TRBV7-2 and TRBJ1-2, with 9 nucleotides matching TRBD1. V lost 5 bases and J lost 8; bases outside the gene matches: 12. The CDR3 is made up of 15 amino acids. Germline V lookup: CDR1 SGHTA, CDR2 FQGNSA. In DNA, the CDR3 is TGTGCCAGCAGCCCCCTACAGGGGGCGCCGGGCGGCTACACCTTC. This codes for CASSPLQGAPGGYTF.

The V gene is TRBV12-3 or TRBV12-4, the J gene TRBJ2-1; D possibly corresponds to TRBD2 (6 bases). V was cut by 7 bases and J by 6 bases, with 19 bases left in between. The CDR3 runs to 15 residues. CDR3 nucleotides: TGTGCCAGCACCCTTGGGGGGTCGCAGCCCAATGAGCAGTTCTTC. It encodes CASTLGGSQPNEQFF.

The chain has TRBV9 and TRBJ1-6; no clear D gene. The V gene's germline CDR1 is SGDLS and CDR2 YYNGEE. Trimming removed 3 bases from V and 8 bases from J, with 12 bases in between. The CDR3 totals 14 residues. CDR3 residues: CASSEGRPYSPLHF. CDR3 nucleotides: TGTGCCAGCAGCGAAGGACGGCCCTATTCACCCCTCCACTTT.

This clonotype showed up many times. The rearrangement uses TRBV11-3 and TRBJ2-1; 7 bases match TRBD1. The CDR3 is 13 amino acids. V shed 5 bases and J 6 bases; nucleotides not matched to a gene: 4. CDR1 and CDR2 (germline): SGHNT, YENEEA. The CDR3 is CASSRTGGNEQFF. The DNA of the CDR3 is TGTGCCAGCAGCCGGACAGGAGGCAATGAGCAGTTCTTC.

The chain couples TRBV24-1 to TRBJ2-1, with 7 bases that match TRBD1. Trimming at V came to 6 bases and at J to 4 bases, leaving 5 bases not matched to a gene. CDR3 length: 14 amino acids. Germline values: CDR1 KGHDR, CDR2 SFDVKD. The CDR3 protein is CATSTGTVYNEQFF. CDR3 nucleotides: TGTGCCACCAGTACCGGGACAGTTTACAATGAGCAGTTCTTC.